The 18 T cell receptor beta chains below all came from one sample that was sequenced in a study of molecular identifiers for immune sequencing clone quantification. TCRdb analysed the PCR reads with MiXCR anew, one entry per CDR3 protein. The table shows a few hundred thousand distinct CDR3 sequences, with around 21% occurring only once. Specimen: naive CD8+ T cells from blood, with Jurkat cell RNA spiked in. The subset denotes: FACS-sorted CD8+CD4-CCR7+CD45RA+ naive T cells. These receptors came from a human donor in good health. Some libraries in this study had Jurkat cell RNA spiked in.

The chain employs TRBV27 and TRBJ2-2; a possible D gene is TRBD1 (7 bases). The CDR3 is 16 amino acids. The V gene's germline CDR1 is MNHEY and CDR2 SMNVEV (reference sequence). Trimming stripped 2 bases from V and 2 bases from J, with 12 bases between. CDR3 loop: CASSLGGTANTGELFF. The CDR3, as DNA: TGTGCCAGCAGTTTAGGCGGGACAGCAAACACCGGGGAGCTGTTTTTT.

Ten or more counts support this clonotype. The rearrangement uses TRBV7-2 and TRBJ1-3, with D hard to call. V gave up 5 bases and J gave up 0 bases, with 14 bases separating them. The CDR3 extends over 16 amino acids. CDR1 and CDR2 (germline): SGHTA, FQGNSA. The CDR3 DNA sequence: TGTGCCAGCAGCCCGGACTCAACCCTCTCTGGAAACACCATATATTTT. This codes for CASSPDSTLSGNTIYF.

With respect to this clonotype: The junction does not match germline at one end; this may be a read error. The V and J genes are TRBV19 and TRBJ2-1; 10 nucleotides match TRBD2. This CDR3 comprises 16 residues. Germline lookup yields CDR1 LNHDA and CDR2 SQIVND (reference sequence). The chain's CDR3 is CASSPASGSSYNEQSF. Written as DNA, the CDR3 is TGTGCCAGTAGTCCCGCTAGCGGGAGCTCCTACAATGAGCAGTCCTTC.

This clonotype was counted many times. The CDR3 loop reads CASSYSGSGDEQYF. The CDR3 DNA reads TGTGCCAGCAGTTACAGTGGTAGCGGGGACGAGCAGTACTTC. The V and J genes are TRBV6-5 and TRBJ2-7, with TRBD2 matching 8 bases. Trimming at V came to 2 bases and at J to 5 bases, leaving 5 bases not matched to a gene. The CDR3 loop spans 14 amino acids. The germline CDR1 and CDR2 sequences are MNHEY and SVGAGI.

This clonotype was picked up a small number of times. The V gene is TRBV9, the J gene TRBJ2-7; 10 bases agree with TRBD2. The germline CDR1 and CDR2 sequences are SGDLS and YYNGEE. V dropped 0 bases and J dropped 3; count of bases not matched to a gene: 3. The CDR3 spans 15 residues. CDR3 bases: TGTGCCAGCAGCGTAGGCCCTAGCGGGGGCTACGAGCAGTACTTC. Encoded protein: CASSVGPSGGYEQYF.

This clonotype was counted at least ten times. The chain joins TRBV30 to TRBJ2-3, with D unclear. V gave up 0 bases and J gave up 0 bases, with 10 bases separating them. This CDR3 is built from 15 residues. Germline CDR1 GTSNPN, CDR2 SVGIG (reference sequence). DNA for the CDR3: TGTGCCTGGAGTGTTGGCACAGCTAGCACAGATACGCAGTATTTT. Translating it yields CAWSVGTASTDTQYF.

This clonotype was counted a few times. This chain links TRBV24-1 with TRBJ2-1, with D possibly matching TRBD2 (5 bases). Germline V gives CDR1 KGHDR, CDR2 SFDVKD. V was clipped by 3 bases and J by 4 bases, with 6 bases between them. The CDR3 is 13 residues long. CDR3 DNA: TGTGCCACCAGTGATGGACTTTACAATGAGCAGTTCTTC. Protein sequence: CATSDGLYNEQFF.

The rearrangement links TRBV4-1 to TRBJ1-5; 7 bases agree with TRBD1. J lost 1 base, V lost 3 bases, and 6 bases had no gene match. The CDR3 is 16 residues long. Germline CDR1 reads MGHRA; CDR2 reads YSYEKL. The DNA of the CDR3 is TGCGCCAGCAGCCATACCACAGGGGTGAGCAATCAGCCCCAGCATTTT. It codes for CASSHTTGVSNQPQHF.

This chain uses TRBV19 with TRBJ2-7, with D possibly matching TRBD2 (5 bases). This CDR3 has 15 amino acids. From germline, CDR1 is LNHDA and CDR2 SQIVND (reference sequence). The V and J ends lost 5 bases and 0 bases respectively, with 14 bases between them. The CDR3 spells CASSRQRESSYEQYF. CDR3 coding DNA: TGTGCCAGTAGTCGGCAGAGGGAGAGCTCCTACGAGCAGTACTTC. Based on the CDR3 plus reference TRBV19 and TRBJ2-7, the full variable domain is DGGITQSPKYLFRKEGQNVTLSCEQNLNHDAMYWYRQDPGQGLRLIYYSQIVNDFQKGDIAEGYSVSREKKESFPLTVTSAQKNPTAFYLCASSRQRESSYEQYFGPGTRLTVT.

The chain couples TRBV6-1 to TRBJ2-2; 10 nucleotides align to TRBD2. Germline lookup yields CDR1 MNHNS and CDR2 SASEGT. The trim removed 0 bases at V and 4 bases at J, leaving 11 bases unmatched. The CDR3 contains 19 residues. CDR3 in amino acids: CASSEAFKREGLGTGELFF. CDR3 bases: TGTGCCAGCAGTGAAGCGTTTAAGCGGGAGGGCCTGGGCACCGGGGAGCTGTTTTTT.

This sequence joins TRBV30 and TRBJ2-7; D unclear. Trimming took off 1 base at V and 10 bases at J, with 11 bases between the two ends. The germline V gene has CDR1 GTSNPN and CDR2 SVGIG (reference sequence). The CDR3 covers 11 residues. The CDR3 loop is CAWSEGPKQYF. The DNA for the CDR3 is TGTGCCTGGAGTGAAGGTCCGAAACAGTACTTC.

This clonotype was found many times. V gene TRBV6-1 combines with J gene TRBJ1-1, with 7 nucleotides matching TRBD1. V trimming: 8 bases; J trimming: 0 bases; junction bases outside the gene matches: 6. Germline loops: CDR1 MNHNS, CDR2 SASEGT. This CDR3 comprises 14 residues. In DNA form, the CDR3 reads TGTGCCAGCGGTTTACAGGGGTTGAACACTGAAGCTTTCTTT. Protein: CASGLQGLNTEAFF.

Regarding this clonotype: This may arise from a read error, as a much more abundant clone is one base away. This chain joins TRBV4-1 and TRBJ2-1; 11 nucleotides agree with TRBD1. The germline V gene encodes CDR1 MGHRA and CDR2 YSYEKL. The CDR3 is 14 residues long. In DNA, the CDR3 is TGCTCCAGCAGCCACGGACAGGGGGCTGATGAGCAGTTCTTC. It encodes CSSSHGQGADEQFF.

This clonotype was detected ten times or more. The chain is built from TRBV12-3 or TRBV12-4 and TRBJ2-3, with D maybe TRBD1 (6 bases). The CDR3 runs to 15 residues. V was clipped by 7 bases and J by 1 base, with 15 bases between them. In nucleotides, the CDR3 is TGTGCCAGCACCCCAGGGGCCCCCGGCACAGATACGCAGTATTTT. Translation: CASTPGAPGTDTQYF.

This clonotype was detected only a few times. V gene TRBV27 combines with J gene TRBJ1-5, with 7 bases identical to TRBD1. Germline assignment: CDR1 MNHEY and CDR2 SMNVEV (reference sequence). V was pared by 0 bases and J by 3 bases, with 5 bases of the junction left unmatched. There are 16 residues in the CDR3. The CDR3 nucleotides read TGTGCCAGCAGTTTATCAGGGGGCGGCAACAATCAGCCCCAGCATTTT. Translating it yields CASSLSGGGNNQPQHF.

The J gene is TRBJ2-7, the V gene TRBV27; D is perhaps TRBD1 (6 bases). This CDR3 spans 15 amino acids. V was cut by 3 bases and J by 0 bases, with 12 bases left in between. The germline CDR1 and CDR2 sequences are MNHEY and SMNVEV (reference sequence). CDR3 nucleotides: TGTGCCAGCAGTTTCTCGACAGGCTACTCCTACGAGCAGTACTTC. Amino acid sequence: CASSFSTGYSYEQYF.

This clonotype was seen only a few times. The DNA of the CDR3 is TGTGCCAGTAGTATCGGGGGCTTCTGGGAGGAGACCCAGTACTTC. Encoded protein: CASSIGGFWEETQYF. V is TRBV19 and J is TRBJ2-5; D is tentatively TRBD1 or TRBD2 (6 bases each). The CDR3 contains 15 residues. The germline gives CDR1 LNHDA, CDR2 SQIVND (reference sequence). Trimming pared 3 bases from V and 5 bases from J, leaving 16 bases between.

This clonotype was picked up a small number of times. CDR3 in amino acids: CASRRPGGMAYEQYF. For the CDR3, the DNA is TGTGCCAGCAGAAGGCCAGGGGGAATGGCCTACGAGCAGTACTTC. This chain links TRBV6-5 with TRBJ2-7, with TRBD1 matching over 7 bases. The CDR3 has 15 amino acids. Germline CDR1 reads MNHEY; CDR2 reads SVGAGI. Germline trimming cut 6 bases from V and 2 bases from J; bases unmatched to any gene: 10.